This entry describes one T cell receptor beta chain. Its antigen is not known. This sample stems from a study of cytomegalovirus exposure and HLA in healthy donors. Study-wide findings and caveats: Later on, analysis showed that most CMV-associated TCR beta chains appeared to be HLA-restricted. TCR beta sequences reportedly predicted most subjects' HLA-A and HLA-B alleles accurately.

Trimming left V 4 bases short and J 0 bases short, with 13 bases between. Germline V CDR1 and CDR2: LNHDA, SQIVND (reference sequence). This CDR3 is 16 amino acids long. The PCR employed 60 Vbeta primers together with 13 Jbeta primers. Method: immunoSEQ multiplex PCR; TCRdb's copy keeps in-frame clones and lacks some. Seen here are roughly 190,000 clones, approximately 79% observed once, and the top ten hold less than 2%. The sequenced material came from PBMCs. The receptor's source is a woman aged 18-29 years in good health and CMV-seronegative. This chain joins TRBV19 and TRBJ1-5; the D gene is possibly TRBD1 (5 bases). CDR3 amino acids: CASSRRQFNSNQPQHF. The CDR3 nucleotides read TGTGCCAGTAGTAGACGACAGTTTAATAGCAATCAGCCCCAGCATTTT.